The next 24 T cell receptor beta chains were all read from a single sample in a study of OX40 agonist ivuxolimab in advanced cancers. Assay: immunoSEQ multiplex PCR; the TCRdb copy retains only in-frame clones and omits some. This table has about 89,000 clones, approximately 90% appearing once. The source material was CD4+ or CD8+ T cells sorted from blood, sampled in a trial of the OX40 agonist ivuxolimab. These receptors came from an adult with an advanced solid tumor such as melanoma, head and neck, liver or kidney cancer.

The chain has TRBV7-3 and TRBJ2-6; tentative D call: TRBD2 (7 bases). The ends were cut back, 5 bases at V and 0 bases at J, with 14 bases in the middle. Per germline, CDR1 SGHTA and CDR2 FQGTGA. CDR3 length: 17 residues. This CDR3 is CASSPGGPSSGANVLTF. The CDR3 DNA reads TGTGCCAGCAGCCCGGGGGGCCCGAGCTCTGGGGCCAACGTCCTGACTTTC.

The chain joins TRBV6-4 to TRBJ1-6; 7 positions match TRBD1. Germline V gene data show CDR1 as MRHNA and CDR2 as SNTAGT. V was pared by 6 bases and J by 7 bases, with 9 bases of the junction left unmatched. The CDR3 consists of 15 residues. For the CDR3, the DNA is TGTGCCAGCAGCCCTACCGGGACAGCGAATTCACCCCTCCACTTT. Its translation is CASSPTGTANSPLHF.

This clone was recorded only once. V gene TRBV2 combines with J gene TRBJ2-7; D may be TRBD1 or TRBD2 (5 bases each). Trimming took 5 bases from V and 3 from J, leaving 8 bases between them. Germline CDR1 SNHLY, CDR2 FYNNEI. The CDR3 extends over 12 amino acids. The CDR3: CASSRDLYEQYF. The CDR3 DNA is TGTGCCAGCAGTCGGGACCTCTACGAGCAGTACTTC.

This sequence joins TRBV15 and TRBJ1-4; D gene uncertain. The CDR3 covers 17 residues. Germline-derived CDR1 and CDR2 are LNHNV and YYDKDF (reference sequence). Trimming left V 1 base short and J 3 bases short, with 15 bases between. CDR3 sequence reads: CATSRASGRPANEKLFF. CDR3 nucleotides: TGTGCCACCAGCAGAGCTTCGGGCCGGCCGGCTAATGAAAAACTGTTTTTT.

The rearrangement uses TRBV7-9 and TRBJ2-1; the D gene is possibly TRBD2 (7 bases). Germline CDR1 reads SEHNR; CDR2 reads FQNEAQ (reference sequence). There are 15 residues in the CDR3. V lost 5 bases to trimming and J lost 5 bases, with 16 bases between them. The CDR3 nucleotides are TGTGCCAGCAGCCCCCCGGGGGGCATCCACAATGAGCAGTTCTTC. This sequence encodes CASSPPGGIHNEQFF.

The V call is TRBV6-1, the J call TRBJ1-6; D not resolved. Germline CDR1 and CDR2: MNHNS and SASEGT. The CDR3 loop spans 13 amino acids. Trimming removed 3 bases from V and 10 bases from J, with 10 bases in between. This CDR3 reads CASSDGPLSPLHF. The CDR3 DNA reads as TGTGCCAGCAGTGATGGCCCTCTGTCACCCCTCCACTTT.

This clone has only a few counts. J is TRBJ2-2 and V is TRBV27, with 9 bases fitting TRBD1. The CDR3 extends over 16 amino acids. Per germline, CDR1 MNHEY and CDR2 SMNVEV (reference sequence). V lost 5 bases to trimming and J lost 6 bases; unmatched junction nucleotides: 10. CDR3 amino acids: CASSIETGGAPGELFF. The CDR3 DNA reads TGTGCCAGCAGTATAGAGACAGGGGGAGCGCCCGGGGAGCTGTTTTTT.

The genes are TRBV5-1 and TRBJ2-7, with 9 nucleotides matching TRBD2. Germline CDR1 is SGHRS and CDR2 is YFSETQ. V shed 3 bases, J shed 6 bases, and the junction held 10 bases outside the gene matches. The CDR3 has 15 residues. The CDR3 DNA follows: TGCGCCAGCAGCTCCGGGACTAGCCGGGCGGGCGAGCAGTACTTC. Its translation is CASSSGTSRAGEQYF. Together with reference TRBV5-1 and TRBJ2-7, the CDR3 gives the full variable domain: KAGVTQTPRYLIKTRGQQVTLSCSPISGHRSVSWYQQTPGQGLQFLFEYFSETQRNKGNFPGRFSGRQFSNSRSEMNVSTLELGDSALYLCASSSGTSRAGEQYFGPGTRLTVT.

The chain carries TRBV25-1 and TRBJ2-1; either TRBD1 or TRBD2 may supply D (5 bases each). Germline loops: CDR1 MGHDK, CDR2 SYGVNS. Trimming removed 5 bases from V and 11 bases from J, with 16 bases in between. The CDR3 sequence is 13 residues long. CDR3 amino acids: CASSHPGAPQQFF. The CDR3 DNA follows: TGTGCCAGCAGTCACCCCGGGGCCCCGCAGCAGTTCTTC.

The gene calls are TRBV6-6 and TRBJ2-7; TRBD1 or TRBD2 may be the D gene (5 bases each). Germline-derived CDR1 and CDR2 are MNHNY and SVGAGI (reference sequence). Trimming shortened V by 7 bases and J by 1 base, and 8 bases separated the two germline ends. The CDR3 spans 12 residues. CDR3 nucleotide sequence: TGTGCCAGCACTGGGGGTTCCTACGAGCAGTACTTC. Its translation: CASTGGSYEQYF.

The genes are TRBV29-1 and TRBJ1-6; TRBD1 might be the D (5 bases). The CDR3 loop spans 13 amino acids. The germline CDR1 and CDR2 sequences are SQVTM and ANQGSEA. Trimming left V 3 bases short and J 7 bases short, with 10 bases between. This CDR3 reads CSVDVGDNSPLHF. In DNA, the CDR3 is TGCAGCGTTGATGTAGGGGACAATTCACCCCTCCACTTT.

The genes are TRBV7-6 and TRBJ2-4, with a possible D match to TRBD1 (6 bases). V was clipped by 5 bases and J by 4 bases, with 15 bases between them. CDR3 length: 15 residues. Germline V gene data show CDR1 as SGHVS and CDR2 as FNYEAQ. The CDR3 DNA sequence: TGTGCCAGCAGCCCCGAGACAGGAGTTAAAAACATTCAGTACTTC. As protein: CASSPETGVKNIQYF.

This chain uses TRBV21-1 with TRBJ2-5; no DNA check was done on the table's D call, TRBD2. TRBV21-1 is listed as a pseudogene. The CDR3 is 18 residues long. CDR3 in DNA: TGTGCCAGCAGCAAAACGACTAGCGGGGGGGCCACCCGAGAGACCCAGTACTTC. It specifies CASSKTTSGGATRETQYF.

The chain couples TRBV19 to TRBJ2-3, with TRBD2 identical over 12 bases. The V and J ends lost 6 bases and 4 bases, in that order; junction bases with no gene match: 8. The CDR3 loop spans 16 amino acids. Germline CDR1 and CDR2: LNHDA and SQIVND (reference sequence). Here the CDR3 reads CASRKTSGGFADTQYF. The CDR3 DNA sequence: TGTGCCAGTAGGAAAACTAGCGGGGGGTTCGCAGATACGCAGTATTTT.

This clone is a singleton in its sample. The chain employs TRBV5-5 and TRBJ2-5; TRBD1 might be the D (6 bases). From germline, CDR1 is SGHKS and CDR2 YYEKEE (reference sequence). The CDR3 loop spans 15 amino acids. The V end lost 0 bases, the J end lost 5 bases, and 14 bases lay between the germline ends. CDR3 sequence reads: CASSLGTAWRETQYF. The DNA of the CDR3 is TGTGCCAGCAGCTTGGGGACAGCCTGGAGGGAGACCCAGTACTTC.

V gene TRBV7-2 combines with J gene TRBJ1-6; D is possibly TRBD1 (6 bases). V was cut by 4 bases and J by 0 bases, with 19 bases left in between. CDR3 length: 19 amino acids. Germline V CDR1 and CDR2: SGHTA, FQGNSA. As DNA, the CDR3 is TGTGCCAGCAGCTCCCGGCGGGCAGGGGAGAGCTCCTATAATTCACCCCTCCACTTT. Amino acids: CASSSRRAGESSYNSPLHF. The full variable domain, rest sourced from reference TRBV7-2 and TRBJ1-6, is GAGVSQSPSNKVTEKGKDVELRCDPISGHTALYWYRQSLGQGLEFLIYFQGNSAPDKSGLPSDRFSAERTGGSVSTLTIQRTQQEDSAVYLCASSSRRAGESSYNSPLHFGNGTRLTVT.

In regard to this clone: Other DNA sequences in the sample encode the same CDR3. The chain links TRBV7-6 to TRBJ2-7; D unresolved. The germline gives CDR1 SGHVS, CDR2 FNYEAQ. The CDR3 length is 16 residues. V lost 5 bases and J lost 4, with 21 bases in between. The CDR3 DNA reads TGTGCCAGCAGCCCGATTTCGACAAAACCCGATTACGAGCAGTACTTC. Translation gives CASSPISTKPDYEQYF.

CDR3 in DNA: TGTGCCAGCAGCGTAGGGGGGACAGCGACAGGGGAGCAGTACTTC. Its translation is CASSVGGTATGEQYF. The rearrangement links TRBV9 to TRBJ2-7; TRBD1 agrees at 7 bases. The CDR3 consists of 15 residues. Trimming at V came to 0 bases and at J to 7 bases, leaving 10 bases not matched to a gene. Germline V gene lookup returns CDR1 SGDLS and CDR2 YYNGEE. The variable domain in full, with the rest retrieved from reference TRBV9 and TRBJ2-7, is DSGVTQTPKHLITATGQRVTLRCSPRSGDLSVYWYQQSLDQGLQFLIQYYNGEERAKGNILERFSAQQFPDLHSELNLSSLELGDSALYFCASSVGGTATGEQYFGPGTRLTVT.

V and J are TRBV15 and TRBJ2-3; a weak D match, TRBD1 (6 bases). V was shortened by 0 bases and J by 2 bases, with 12 bases between the two germline ends. This CDR3 is built from 16 residues. Looked up from germline, CDR1 is LNHNV and CDR2 is YYDKDF (reference sequence). In DNA, the CDR3 is TGTGCCACCAGCAGAGAAGGGGGACGGACCACAGATACGCAGTATTTT. Protein product: CATSREGGRTTDTQYF.

V usage is TRBV9 and J usage is TRBJ2-1, with 14 nucleotides matching TRBD2. CDR3 length equals 15 residues. Germline loops: CDR1 SGDLS, CDR2 YYNGEE. V gave up 4 bases and J gave up 10 bases; unmatched junction bases: 7. The CDR3 is CASSTGLAGAAEQFF. CDR3 in DNA: TGTGCCAGCAGCACGGGACTAGCGGGGGCCGCGGAGCAGTTCTTC.

The chain recombines TRBV11-3 with TRBJ2-7, with D unclear. The CDR3 is 13 amino acids. Germline values: CDR1 SGHNT, CDR2 YENEEA. Trimming left V 4 bases short and J 2 bases short, with 9 bases between. In DNA form, the CDR3 reads TGTGCCAGCAGCTCCTTACAAGCCTACGAGCAGTACTTC. As protein: CASSSLQAYEQYF.

This sequence joins TRBV6-1 and TRBJ2-3; D is perhaps TRBD2 (5 bases). CDR1 and CDR2 from the germline V gene are MNHNS and SASEGT. The CDR3 is 14 amino acids. Deletions cut 7 bases from V and 4 bases from J, with 15 bases between. The CDR3 protein is CASNVDFRADTQYF. The CDR3 DNA follows: TGTGCCAGCAATGTGGACTTCCGGGCAGATACGCAGTATTTT.

This chain joins TRBV27 and TRBJ2-1, with D tentatively TRBD1 or TRBD2 (5 bases each). The germline V and J ends were trimmed by 6 bases and 7 bases, with 22 bases remaining between them. The CDR3 has 16 amino acids. The germline CDR1 and CDR2 sequences are MNHEY and SMNVEV (reference sequence). The CDR3 nucleotides read TGTGCCAGCAGCACTTTCGAGGCACGGTGGGGGAATGAGCAGTTCTTC. This translates into CASSTFEARWGNEQFF.

The V call is TRBV27, the J call TRBJ2-1, with a tentative D call TRBD1 (6 bases). The CDR3 extends over 15 amino acids. The V gene's germline CDR1 is MNHEY and CDR2 SMNVEV (reference sequence). V was shortened by 5 bases and J by 3 bases, with 14 bases between the two germline ends. For the CDR3, the DNA is TGTGCCAGCAGTAAACTCCAGGGGAACTACAATGAGCAGTTCTTC. This encodes CASSKLQGNYNEQFF.